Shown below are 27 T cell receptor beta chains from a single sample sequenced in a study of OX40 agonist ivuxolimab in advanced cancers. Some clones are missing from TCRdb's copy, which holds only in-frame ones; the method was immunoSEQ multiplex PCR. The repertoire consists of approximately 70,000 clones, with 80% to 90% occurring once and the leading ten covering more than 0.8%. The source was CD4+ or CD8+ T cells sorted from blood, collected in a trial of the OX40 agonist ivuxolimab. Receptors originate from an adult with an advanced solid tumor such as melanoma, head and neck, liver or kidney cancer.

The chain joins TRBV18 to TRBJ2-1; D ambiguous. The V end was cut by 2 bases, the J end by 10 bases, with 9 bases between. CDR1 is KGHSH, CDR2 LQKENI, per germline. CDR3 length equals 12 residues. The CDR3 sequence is CASSPMGIEQFF. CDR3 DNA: TGTGCCAGCTCACCAATGGGGATCGAGCAGTTCTTC.

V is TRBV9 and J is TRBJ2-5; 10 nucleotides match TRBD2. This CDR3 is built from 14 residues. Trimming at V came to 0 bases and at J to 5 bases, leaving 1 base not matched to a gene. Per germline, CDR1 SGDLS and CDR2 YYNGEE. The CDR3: CASSVASGSETQYF. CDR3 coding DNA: TGTGCCAGCAGCGTAGCTAGCGGGAGTGAGACCCAGTACTTC.

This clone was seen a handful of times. The CDR3 sequence is CASRGAGTVQETQYF. The CDR3 DNA is TGTGCCAGTAGGGGCGCGGGGACGGTCCAAGAGACCCAGTACTTC. The genes are TRBV19 and TRBJ2-5; maybe TRBD2 (6 bases). This CDR3 region has 15 residues. Germline CDR1 LNHDA, CDR2 SQIVND (reference sequence). Trimming removed 6 bases at V and 1 base at J, with 15 bases between.

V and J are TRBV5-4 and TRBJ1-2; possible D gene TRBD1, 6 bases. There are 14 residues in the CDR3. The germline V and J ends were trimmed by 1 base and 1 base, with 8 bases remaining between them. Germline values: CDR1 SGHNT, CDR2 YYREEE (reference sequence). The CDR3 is CASSLTGLNYGYTF. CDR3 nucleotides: TGTGCCAGCAGCTTGACAGGGCTTAACTATGGCTACACCTTC.

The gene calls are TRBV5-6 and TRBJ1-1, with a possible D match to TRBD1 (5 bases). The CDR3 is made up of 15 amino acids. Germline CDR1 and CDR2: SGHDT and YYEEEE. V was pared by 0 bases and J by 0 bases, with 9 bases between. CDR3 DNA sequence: TGTGCCAGCAGCTTGGCTGGGGCCCTGAACACTGAAGCTTTCTTT. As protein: CASSLAGALNTEAFF. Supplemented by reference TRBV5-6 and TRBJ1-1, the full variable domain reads DAGVTQSPTHLIKTRGQQVTLRCSPKSGHDTVSWYQQALGQGPQFIFQYYEEEERQRGNFPDRFSGHQFPNYSSELNVNALLLGDSALYLCASSLAGALNTEAFFGQGTRLTVV.

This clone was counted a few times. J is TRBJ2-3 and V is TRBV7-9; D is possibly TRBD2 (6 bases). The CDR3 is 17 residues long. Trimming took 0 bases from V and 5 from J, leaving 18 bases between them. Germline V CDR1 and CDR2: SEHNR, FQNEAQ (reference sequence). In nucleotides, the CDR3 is TGTGCCAGCAGCTTAGCGGATCGGGGAGGCCTGGGAGATACGCAGTATTTT. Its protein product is CASSLADRGGLGDTQYF.

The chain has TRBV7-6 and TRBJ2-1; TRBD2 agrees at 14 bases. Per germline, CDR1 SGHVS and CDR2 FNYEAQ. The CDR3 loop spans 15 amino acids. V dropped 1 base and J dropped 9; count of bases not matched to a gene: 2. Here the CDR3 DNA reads TGTGCCAGCAGCTTAGGACTAGCGGGAGGGGCTGAGCAGTTCTTC. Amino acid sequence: CASSLGLAGGAEQFF.

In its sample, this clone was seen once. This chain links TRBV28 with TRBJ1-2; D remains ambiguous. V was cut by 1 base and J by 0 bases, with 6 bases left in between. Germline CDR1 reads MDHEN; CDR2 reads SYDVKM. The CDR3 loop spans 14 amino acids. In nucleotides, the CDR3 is TGTGCCAGCAGTTTATCGGCTTCTAACTATGGCTACACCTTC. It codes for CASSLSASNYGYTF.

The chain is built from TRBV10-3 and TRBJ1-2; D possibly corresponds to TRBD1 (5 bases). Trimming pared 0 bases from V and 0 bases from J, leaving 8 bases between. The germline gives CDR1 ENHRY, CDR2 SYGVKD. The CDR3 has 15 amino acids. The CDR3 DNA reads TGTGCCATCAGTGAGTCCGGGGGGTCTAACTATGGCTACACCTTC. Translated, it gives CAISESGGSNYGYTF.

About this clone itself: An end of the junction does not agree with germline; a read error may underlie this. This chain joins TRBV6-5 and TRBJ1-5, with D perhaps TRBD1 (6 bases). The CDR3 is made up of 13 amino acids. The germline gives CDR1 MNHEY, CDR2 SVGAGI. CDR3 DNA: TGTGCCAGCAGTAACTCAGGGGTTCAGCCCCAGCATTTT. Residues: CASSNSGVQPQHF.

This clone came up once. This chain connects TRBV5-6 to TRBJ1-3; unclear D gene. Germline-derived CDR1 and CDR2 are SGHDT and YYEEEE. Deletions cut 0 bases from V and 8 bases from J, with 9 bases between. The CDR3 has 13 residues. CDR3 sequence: CASSLAILDTIYF. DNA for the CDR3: TGTGCCAGCAGCTTGGCCATTCTCGACACCATATATTTT.

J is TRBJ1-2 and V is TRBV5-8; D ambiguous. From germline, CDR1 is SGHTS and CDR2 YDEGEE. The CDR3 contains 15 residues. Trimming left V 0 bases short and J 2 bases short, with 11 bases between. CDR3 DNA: TGTGCCAGCAGCTTGGCTTTAGCGGGGAACTATGGCTACACCTTC. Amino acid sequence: CASSLALAGNYGYTF.

The CDR3 DNA sequence: TGCGCCAGCAGCCTCGGGACAGTTAAACTTGGGGGCTACACCTTC. It encodes CASSLGTVKLGGYTF. This chain joins TRBV4-1 and TRBJ1-2; 7 nucleotides align to TRBD1. The ends lost 4 bases at V and 8 bases at J; junction bases unmatched: 13. This CDR3 is built from 15 residues. CDR1 MGHRA and CDR2 YSYEKL come from the germline V gene.

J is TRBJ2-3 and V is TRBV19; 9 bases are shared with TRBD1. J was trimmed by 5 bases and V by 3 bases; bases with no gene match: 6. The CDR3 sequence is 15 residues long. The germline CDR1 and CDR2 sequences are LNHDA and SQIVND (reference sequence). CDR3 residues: CASSIGQGQGDTQYF. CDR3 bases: TGTGCCAGTAGTATCGGACAGGGGCAGGGAGATACGCAGTATTTT.

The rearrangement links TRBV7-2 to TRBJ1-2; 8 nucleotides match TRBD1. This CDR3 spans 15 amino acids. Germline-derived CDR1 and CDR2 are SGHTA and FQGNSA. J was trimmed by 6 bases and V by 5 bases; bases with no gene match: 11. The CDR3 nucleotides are TGTGCCAGCAGCACAGGACAGGGTCCTTTTCATGGCTACACCTTC. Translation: CASSTGQGPFHGYTF.

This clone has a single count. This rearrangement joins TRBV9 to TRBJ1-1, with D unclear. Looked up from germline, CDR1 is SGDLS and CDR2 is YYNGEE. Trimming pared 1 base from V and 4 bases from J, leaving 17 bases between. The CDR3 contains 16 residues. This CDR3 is CASSVSGGSISTEAFF. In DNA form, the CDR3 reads TGTGCCAGCAGCGTATCCGGCGGGTCAATTTCCACTGAAGCTTTCTTT.

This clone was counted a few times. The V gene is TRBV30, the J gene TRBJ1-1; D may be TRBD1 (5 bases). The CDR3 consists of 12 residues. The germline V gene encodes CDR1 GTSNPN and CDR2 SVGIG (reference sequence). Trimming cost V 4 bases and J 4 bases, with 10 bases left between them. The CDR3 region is CAWNLRVTEAFF. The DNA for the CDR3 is TGTGCCTGGAATCTCAGGGTCACTGAAGCTTTCTTT.

The CDR3 loop is CASSRSMSGNYGYTF. The CDR3 DNA reads TGTGCCAGCAGTAGGAGCATGAGTGGCAACTATGGCTACACCTTC. V is TRBV6-5 and J is TRBJ1-2; D ambiguous. This CDR3 has 15 amino acids. The germline CDR1 and CDR2 sequences are MNHEY and SVGAGI. Trimming took off 5 bases at V and 2 bases at J, with 15 bases between the two ends.

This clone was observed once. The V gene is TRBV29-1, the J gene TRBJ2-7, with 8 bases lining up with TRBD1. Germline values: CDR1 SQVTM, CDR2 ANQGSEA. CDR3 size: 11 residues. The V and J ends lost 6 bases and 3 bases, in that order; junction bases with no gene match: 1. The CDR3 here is CSVTGGYEQYF. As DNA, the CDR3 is TGCAGCGTCACAGGGGGCTACGAGCAGTACTTC.

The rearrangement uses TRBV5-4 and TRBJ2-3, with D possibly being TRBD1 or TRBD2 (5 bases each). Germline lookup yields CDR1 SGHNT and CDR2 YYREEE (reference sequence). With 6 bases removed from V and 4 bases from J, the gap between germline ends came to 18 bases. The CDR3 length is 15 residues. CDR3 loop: CASTAGTFGADTQYF. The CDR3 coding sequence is TGTGCCAGCACCGCCGGGACCTTCGGCGCAGATACGCAGTATTTT.

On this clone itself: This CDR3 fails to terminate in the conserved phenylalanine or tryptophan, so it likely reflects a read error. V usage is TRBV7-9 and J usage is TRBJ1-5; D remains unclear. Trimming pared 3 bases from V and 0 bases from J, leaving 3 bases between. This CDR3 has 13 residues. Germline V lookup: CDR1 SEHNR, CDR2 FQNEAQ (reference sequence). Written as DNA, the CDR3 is TGTGCCAGCAGCTTCAATAGCAATCAGCCCCAGCATCTT. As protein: CASSFNSNQPQHL.

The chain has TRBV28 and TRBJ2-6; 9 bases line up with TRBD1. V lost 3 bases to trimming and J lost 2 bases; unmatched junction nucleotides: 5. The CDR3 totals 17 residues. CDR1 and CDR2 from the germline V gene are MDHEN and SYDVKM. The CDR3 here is CASSFGTGITGANVLTF. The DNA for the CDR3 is TGTGCCAGCAGTTTCGGGACAGGGATAACTGGGGCCAACGTCCTGACTTTC.

CDR3: CASSPGGRGQETQYF. The CDR3 DNA sequence: TGTGCCAGCAGCCCCGGGGGGCGGGGACAAGAGACCCAGTACTTC. V gene TRBV7-3 combines with J gene TRBJ2-5, with D perhaps matching TRBD2 (7 bases). The CDR3 is 15 amino acids. Germline CDR1 is SGHTA and CDR2 is FQGTGA. Between the trimmed V and J ends, which lost 5 bases and 2 bases, there was a span of 15 bases.

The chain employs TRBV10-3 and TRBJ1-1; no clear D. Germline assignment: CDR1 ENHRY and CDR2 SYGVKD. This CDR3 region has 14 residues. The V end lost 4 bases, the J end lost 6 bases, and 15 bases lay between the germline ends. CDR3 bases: TGTGCCATCAGTGGGGAGTTGGGTGTCCCTGAAGCTTTCTTT. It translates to CAISGELGVPEAFF.

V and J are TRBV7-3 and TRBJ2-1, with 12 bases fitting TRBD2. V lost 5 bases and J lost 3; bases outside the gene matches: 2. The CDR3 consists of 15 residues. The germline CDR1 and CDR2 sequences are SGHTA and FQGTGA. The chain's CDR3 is CASSPTSGGYNEQFF. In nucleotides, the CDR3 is TGTGCCAGCAGCCCGACTAGCGGGGGCTACAATGAGCAGTTCTTC.

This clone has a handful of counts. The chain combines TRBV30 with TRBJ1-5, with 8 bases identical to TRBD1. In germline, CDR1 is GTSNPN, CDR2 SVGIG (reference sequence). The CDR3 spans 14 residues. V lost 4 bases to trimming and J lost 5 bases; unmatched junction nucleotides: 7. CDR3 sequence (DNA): TGTGCCTGGAAGGAGACAGGGGTATATCAGCCCCAGCATTTT. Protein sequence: CAWKETGVYQPQHF.

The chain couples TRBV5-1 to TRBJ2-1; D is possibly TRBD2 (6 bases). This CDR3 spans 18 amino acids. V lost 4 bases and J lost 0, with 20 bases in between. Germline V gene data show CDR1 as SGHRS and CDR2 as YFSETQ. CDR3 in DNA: TGCGCCAGCAGCCTGCGATCCCAGCGGGCAATCTCCTACAATGAGCAGTTCTTC. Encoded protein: CASSLRSQRAISYNEQFF.